A single sample gave rise to the 26 T cell receptor beta chains below, sequenced in a study of blood T cells in healthy people across ages. With a J-beta primer mix and a sample-barcoded 5' primer, a second PCR ran about 6 to 11 cycles. In TCRdb, the 5' RACE reads were re-called with MiXCR into one record per CDR3 protein. The repertoire consists of some 1.8 million distinct CDR3 sequences, with about two fifths occurring once and the leading ten covering 23%. Sequenced input: blood. These TCRs come from a human donor in good health.

The chain couples TRBV9 to TRBJ1-6; D call uncertain. The germline V gene encodes CDR1 SGDLS and CDR2 YYNGEE. Trimming left V 6 bases short and J 8 bases short, with 9 bases between. This CDR3 is built from 12 residues. The CDR3 protein is CASNVYDSPLHF. DNA of the CDR3: TGTGCCAGCAACGTGTATGATTCACCCCTCCACTTT.

This clonotype showed up just a few times. The rearrangement joins TRBV11-2 to TRBJ1-5, with D uncertain. This CDR3 is 18 amino acids long. Germline V gives CDR1 SGHAT, CDR2 FQNNGV. With 8 bases removed from V and 1 base from J, the gap between germline ends came to 24 bases. CDR3 loop: CASLIQAVGILSNQPQHF. The CDR3 coding sequence is TGTGCCAGCCTTATCCAGGCTGTTGGTATATTGAGCAATCAGCCCCAGCATTTT.

This clonotype occurred a few times. The V and J genes are TRBV7-3 and TRBJ2-1, with a tentative D call TRBD2 (6 bases). This CDR3 spans 14 amino acids. Trimming left V 5 bases short and J 8 bases short, with 16 bases between. From germline, CDR1 is SGHTA and CDR2 FQGTGA. CDR3 nucleotide sequence: TGTGCCAGCAGCCTCATGACTAGTGAGGATGAGCAGTTCTTC. Translating gives CASSLMTSEDEQFF.

This rearrangement joins TRBV20-1 to TRBJ2-7; 8 bases match TRBD2. This CDR3 is built from 14 residues. V dropped 6 bases and J dropped 2; count of bases not matched to a gene: 9. From germline, CDR1 is DFQATT and CDR2 SNEGSKA (reference sequence). The DNA for the CDR3 is TGCAGTGCCTCCCAACGGGGGGGAACCTACGAGCAGTACTTC. It specifies CSASQRGGTYEQYF.

The rearrangement joins TRBV9 to TRBJ2-7, with D perhaps matching TRBD1 (7 bases). The CDR3 is made up of 16 amino acids. Germline V gene data show CDR1 as SGDLS and CDR2 as YYNGEE. V was trimmed by 4 bases and J by 6 bases, leaving 23 bases between them. The CDR3 DNA is TGTGCCAGCAGCCCTTACCCAATGGAGGGGGCAAGCGAGCAGTACTTC. It encodes CASSPYPMEGASEQYF. Full variable domain (remainder filled in from reference TRBV9 and TRBJ2-7): DSGVTQTPKHLITATGQRVTLRCSPRSGDLSVYWYQQSLDQGLQFLIQYYNGEERAKGNILERFSAQQFPDLHSELNLSSLELGDSALYFCASSPYPMEGASEQYFGPGTRLTVT.

Only a few counts were recorded for this clonotype. V and J are TRBV7-2 and TRBJ2-1, with D possibly being TRBD1 (6 bases). The V end was cut by 1 base, the J end by 15 bases, with 16 bases between. Looked up from germline, CDR1 is SGHTA and CDR2 is FQGNSA. The CDR3 contains 13 residues. The CDR3 loop is CASSLGGWGQSFF. Here the CDR3 DNA reads TGTGCCAGCAGCTTAGGGGGGTGGGGACAATCGTTCTTC.

The DNA for the CDR3 is TGCGCCAGCGTTGGTTTATCGGCCCAAACCGGGGAGCTGTTTTTT. Its translation is CASVGLSAQTGELFF. This chain connects TRBV5-1 to TRBJ2-2; D unresolved. Looked up from germline, CDR1 is SGHRS and CDR2 is YFSETQ. V gave up 7 bases and J gave up 5 bases, with 18 bases separating them. This CDR3 has 15 residues.

This clonotype has only a few counts. V is TRBV6-5 and J is TRBJ1-2, with a possible D match to TRBD1 (6 bases). Germline CDR1 is MNHEY and CDR2 is SVGAGI. Trimming removed 6 bases at V and 0 bases at J, with 11 bases between. This CDR3 region has 14 residues. The CDR3 reads CASSTGSTNYGYTF. CDR3 coding DNA: TGTGCCAGCAGCACAGGGTCGACTAACTATGGCTACACCTTC.

V gene TRBV7-3 combines with J gene TRBJ2-1; D unclear. Deletions cut 3 bases from V and 0 bases from J, with 12 bases between. This CDR3 comprises 16 residues. Per the germline V gene, CDR1 is SGHTA and CDR2 is FQGTGA. The CDR3, as DNA: TGTGCCAGCAGCTTGAGTCGAACCAGCTCCTACAATGAGCAGTTCTTC. This codes for CASSLSRTSSYNEQFF.

This chain uses TRBV27 with TRBJ1-5, with D perhaps matching TRBD1 (5 bases). The CDR3 contains 16 residues. V was clipped by 1 base and J by 7 bases, with 17 bases between them. Germline assignment: CDR1 MNHEY and CDR2 SMNVEV (reference sequence). Here the CDR3 DNA reads TGTGCCAGCAGTTTATTAGGCCCTAGAGGGGACCAGCCCCAGCATTTT. Translating it yields CASSLLGPRGDQPQHF.

This clonotype has only a few counts. The chain employs TRBV28 and TRBJ2-2, with a tentative D call TRBD2 (7 bases). Germline lookup yields CDR1 MDHEN and CDR2 SYDVKM. V lost 4 bases, J lost 1 base, and 22 bases lay in between. The length of the CDR3 is 19 residues. The CDR3 reads CASSYAGAWAGKNTGELFF. CDR3 in DNA: TGTGCCAGCAGTTATGCGGGGGCTTGGGCCGGCAAGAACACCGGGGAGCTGTTTTTT.

The genes are TRBV7-2 and TRBJ1-6; D unresolved. Deletions cut 5 bases from V and 4 bases from J, with 15 bases between. Germline CDR1 is SGHTA and CDR2 is FQGNSA. There are 16 residues in the CDR3. The CDR3 DNA is TGTGCCAGCAGCCTCACCGGGCCTCCTTATAATTCACCCCTCCACTTT. This encodes CASSLTGPPYNSPLHF.

The chain carries TRBV29-1 and TRBJ2-1; unclear D gene. With 5 bases removed from V and 6 bases from J, the gap between germline ends came to 14 bases. Germline V gene lookup returns CDR1 SQVTM and CDR2 ANQGSEA. The CDR3 runs 13 residues. The DNA of the CDR3 is TGCAGCGTTTGGAAACCCACCTGCAATGAGCAGTTCTTC. It yields the protein CSVWKPTCNEQFF.

This chain connects TRBV12-3 or TRBV12-4 to TRBJ1-6; D remains unclear. The CDR3 is 11 amino acids. V lost 3 bases and J lost 12, with 6 bases in between. DNA for the CDR3: TGTGCCAGCAGTTTTTCGGGACCCCTCCACTTT. Protein product: CASSFSGPLHF.

This clonotype was recorded a few times. The chain couples TRBV6-2 or TRBV6-3 to TRBJ2-5, with D possibly TRBD1 on 6 matching bases. The CDR3 is 15 amino acids. Per the germline V gene, CDR1 is MNHEY and CDR2 is SVGEGT. V lost 2 bases and J 2 bases, leaving 12 bases between the germline ends. Written as DNA, the CDR3 is TGTGCCAGCAGTTACGTCGGACAGTCTCAAGAGACCCAGTACTTC. Its translation is CASSYVGQSQETQYF.

The gene calls are TRBV18 and TRBJ1-4, with D perhaps TRBD1 (5 bases). Germline CDR1 and CDR2: KGHSH and LQKENI. This CDR3 is built from 22 residues. V shed 2 bases and J shed 0 bases, with 28 bases lying between them. CDR3 DNA sequence: TGTGCCAGCTCACCATTGGCGTTCACAGTCACAGGAGGGACTCCAACTAATGAAAAACTGTTTTTT. The encoded protein is CASSPLAFTVTGGTPTNEKLFF.

This chain joins TRBV12-3 or TRBV12-4 and TRBJ1-1; D unresolved. V was pared by 6 bases and J by 1 base, with 15 bases between. This CDR3 comprises 15 residues. This CDR3 is CASREGSTTNTEAFF. Written as DNA, the CDR3 is TGTGCCAGCAGAGAGGGTTCCACGACGAACACTGAAGCTTTCTTT.

The CDR3 coding sequence is TGTGCCAGCAGAGAAGGGACAGCTGGCACAGATACGCAGTATTTT. It encodes CASREGTAGTDTQYF. The chain recombines TRBV28 with TRBJ2-3, with 7 bases that match TRBD1. Germline assignment: CDR1 MDHEN and CDR2 SYDVKM. Germline trimming cut 6 bases from V and 1 base from J; bases unmatched to any gene: 7. CDR3 size: 15 residues.

This clonotype showed up just a few times. V usage is TRBV4-1 and J usage is TRBJ2-7; D gene ambiguous. Trimming took 2 bases from V and 3 from J, leaving 11 bases between them. Germline V gene sequence: CDR1 MGHRA, CDR2 YSYEKL. The CDR3 sequence is 14 residues long. CDR3 amino acids: CASSQKATDYEQYF. DNA for the CDR3: TGCGCCAGCAGCCAAAAGGCTACAGACTACGAGCAGTACTTC.

This clonotype was counted only a few times. The V call is TRBV29-1, the J call TRBJ1-2, with TRBD1 as a possible D gene (6 bases). This CDR3 region has 12 residues. Germline V gives CDR1 SQVTM, CDR2 ANQGSEA. The V end lost 5 bases, the J end lost 8 bases, and 15 bases lay between the germline ends. The CDR3 DNA is TGCAGCGTTCTGACAGGCCCAGAGGGCTACACCTTC. This codes for CSVLTGPEGYTF.

This clonotype has a handful of counts. This chain joins TRBV20-1 and TRBJ1-1; TRBD1 might be the D (5 bases). Deletions cut 6 bases from V and 2 bases from J, with 19 bases between. Germline CDR1 DFQATT, CDR2 SNEGSKA (reference sequence). The CDR3 consists of 15 residues. CDR3 loop: CSAEPLGEGNTEAFF. Written as DNA, the CDR3 is TGCAGTGCCGAGCCGTTGGGGGAGGGAAACACTGAAGCTTTCTTT.

This clonotype came up a few times. Germline and junction disagree at one end, which may indicate a read error. The genes are TRBV9 and TRBJ2-5; 10 bases map to TRBD1. The end of the DNA aligns better with TRBJ2-7, so the J call may be wrong. The CDR3 spans 15 residues. From germline, CDR1 is SGDLS and CDR2 YYNGEE. CDR3 sequence (DNA): TGTGTCAGCAGCCCGGGACAGGGGACGTCCTACGAGCAGTACTTC. Protein sequence: CVSSPGQGTSYEQYF.

The chain is built from TRBV2 and TRBJ1-3; no clear D. The germline V gene encodes CDR1 SNHLY and CDR2 FYNNEI. This CDR3 has 14 residues. The germline V and J ends were trimmed by 8 bases and 2 bases, with 13 bases remaining between them. CDR3 DNA: TGTGCCAGCGCCATTGAGGACCCTGGAAACACCATATATTTT. This translates into CASAIEDPGNTIYF.

This rearrangement joins TRBV27 to TRBJ2-1; TRBD2 is a possible D gene (6 bases). The CDR3 is made up of 14 amino acids. With 5 bases removed from V and 4 bases from J, the gap between germline ends came to 12 bases. Germline CDR1 reads MNHEY; CDR2 reads SMNVEV (reference sequence). DNA of the CDR3: TGTGCCAGCAGTCGGGGCGGGGCTTACAATGAGCAGTTCTTC. Its protein product is CASSRGGAYNEQFF.

This clonotype showed up just a few times. It is likely a read error, because the conserved phenylalanine at the end of the CDR3 is missing. This chain links TRBV5-1 with TRBJ1-1, with D perhaps TRBD1 (5 bases). With 1 base removed from V and 1 base from J, the gap between germline ends came to 14 bases. Germline CDR1 reads SGHRS; CDR2 reads YFSETQ. The CDR3 sequence is 16 residues long. For the CDR3, the DNA is TGCGCCAGCAGCTTGTCAGGCGCGGGGACGAACACTGAAGCTTTCTCT. Translated: CASSLSGAGTNTEAFS.

The CDR3 sequence is CASSPSDRQNPYGYTF. CDR3 in DNA: TGTGCCAGCAGCCCGTCGGACAGGCAAAACCCCTATGGCTACACCTTC. V and J are TRBV7-2 and TRBJ1-2; 7 bases map to TRBD1. The CDR3 is made up of 16 amino acids. V lost 5 bases and J lost 4; bases outside the gene matches: 13. Per the germline V gene, CDR1 is SGHTA and CDR2 is FQGNSA.